The clone carrying this T cell receptor (beta chain) was picked up many times. The antigen remains undetermined. From germline, CDR1 is SGHTA and CDR2 FQGNSA. The V end was cut by 1 base, the J end by 4 bases, with 19 bases between. This CDR3 contains 17 residues. These data come from a study of T cells in Graves' hyperthyroidism and ophthalmopathy. Study overall: Staff took peripheral blood when the initial diagnosis was made, before any treatment began.

Patients showing uncontrolled infection, other autoimmune disease, pregnancy or lactation were ineligible. The diagnostic basis comprised clinical symptoms, serum thyroxine and TRAb, thyroid ultrasound and orbital computed tomography. Amplification yielded TCR beta CDR3 regions, with RNA transcripts as the source. The HTBI set primed first-round TCR CDR3 RT-PCR. One entry per CDR3 protein results from TCRdb running MiXCR on the multiplex PCR reads. Of 500,000 to 550,000 distinct CDR3 sequences in the sample, 20% were seen once. Findings and limits, study-wide: Within blood appeared most thyroid clonotypes that had expanded above 0.001.

J is TRBJ2-5 and V is TRBV7-2; a possible D gene is TRBD2 (7 bases). The receptor comes from a man aged 35 to 55 with Graves' ophthalmopathy. The sequenced sample was blood. The CDR3 spells CASSLGPTGGLRETQYF. The CDR3 bases are TGTGCCAGCAGCTTAGGGCCCACGGGGGGCTTAAGAGAGACCCAGTACTTC.